This record looks at one T cell receptor (beta chain) sequence and its context. As yet, its antigen is unknown. 5'RACE, which relied on constant-segment primers, yielded TCR alpha and TCR beta cDNA libraries carrying sample barcodes and UMIs. MiXCR, applied by TCRdb to the 5' RACE reads, yields one record per CDR3 protein. The repertoire includes over 50,000 distinct CDR3 sequences, 9.3% of them detected once, and about 12% sits in the top ten. This sample was included in a study of T-cell memory formation after mild COVID-19. Whole-study context: There were largely donor-specific TCR clusters. Findings and limits, study-wide: CD4/CD8 balance held among clones contracting day 15 to 85, and later expanders leaned CD4+. CD4+ contracting clones were found mainly in CM and EM, and CD8+ ones in EMRA.

V gave up 2 bases and J gave up 5 bases; unmatched junction bases: 9. CDR3 size: 19 residues. Germline lookup yields CDR1 MNHEY and CDR2 SVGEGT. The sample comprised PBMCs or a T cell subset sorted from them (not recorded which). The TCR was taken from an adult woman who had mild COVID-19 (a few samples of this study predate the infection). Cell type and time point are not known. This chain joins TRBV6-2 or TRBV6-3 and TRBJ2-1; 16 bases map to TRBD2. In nucleotides, the CDR3 is TGTGCCAGCAGTTACCTCGGGACTAGCGGGAGGGCCAATCACAATGAGCAGTTCTTC. Encoded protein: CASSYLGTSGRANHNEQFF.